The 3 T cell receptor beta chains presented below share a single source sample, sequenced in a study of T cells in Graves' hyperthyroidism and ophthalmopathy. Using RNA transcripts as the source, TCR beta CDR3 regions were amplified. TCR CDR3 regions were first amplified by RT-PCR with HTBI primers. TCRdb reanalysed the multiplex PCR reads using MiXCR and keeps one entry per CDR3 protein. The sample yields hundreds of thousands of distinct CDR3 sequences, about 15% seen once. Material: blood. Receptors were obtained from a woman in her 40s with Graves' ophthalmopathy.

This clonotype came up many times. The chain carries TRBV2 and TRBJ1-5, with TRBD1 matching over 8 bases. With V trimmed by 8 bases and J by 6 bases, 3 bases remained unmatched. Germline V gene sequence: CDR1 SNHLY, CDR2 FYNNEI. This CDR3 has 12 residues. The DNA for the CDR3 is TGTGCCAGCGGACAGGGCAGTCAGCCCCAGCATTTT. It translates to CASGQGSQPQHF.

V gene TRBV13 combines with J gene TRBJ2-7; 10 bases line up with TRBD1. The CDR3 is 15 residues long. V was pared by 2 bases and J by 4 bases, with 5 bases of the junction left unmatched. Germline assignment: CDR1 PRHDT and CDR2 FYEKMQ (reference sequence). In nucleotides, the CDR3 is TGTGCCAGCAGCTTATCTTGGACAGGGGGTTACGAGCAGTACTTC. Translating gives CASSLSWTGGYEQYF.

This clonotype occurred a few times. V is TRBV6-2 or TRBV6-3 and J is TRBJ2-3; 9 bases are shared with TRBD2. The CDR3 extends over 14 amino acids. V lost 8 bases and J lost 6; bases outside the gene matches: 9. Germline V gene lookup returns CDR1 MNHEY and CDR2 SVGEGT. The CDR3 nucleotides are TGTGCCAGCCTTAGCGGGAGAGGTTCCGATACGCAGTATTTT. Translating gives CASLSGRGSDTQYF.